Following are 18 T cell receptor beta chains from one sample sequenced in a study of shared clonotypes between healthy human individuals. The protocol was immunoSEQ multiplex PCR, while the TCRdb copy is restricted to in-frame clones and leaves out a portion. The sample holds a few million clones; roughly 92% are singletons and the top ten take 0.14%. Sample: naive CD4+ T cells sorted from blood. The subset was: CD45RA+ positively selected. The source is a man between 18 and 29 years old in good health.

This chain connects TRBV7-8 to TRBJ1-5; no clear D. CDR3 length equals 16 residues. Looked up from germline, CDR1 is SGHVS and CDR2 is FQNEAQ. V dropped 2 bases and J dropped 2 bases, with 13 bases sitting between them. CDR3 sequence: CASSLKGGEGNQPQHF. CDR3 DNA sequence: TGTGCCAGCAGCTTAAAGGGCGGGGAGGGCAATCAGCCCCAGCATTTT. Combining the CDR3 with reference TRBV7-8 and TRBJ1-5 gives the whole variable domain GAGVSQSPRYKVAKRGQDVALRCDPISGHVSLFWYQQALGQGPEFLTYFQNEAQLDKSGLPSDRFFAERPEGSVSTLKIQRTQQEDSAVYLCASSLKGGEGNQPQHFGDGTRLSIL.

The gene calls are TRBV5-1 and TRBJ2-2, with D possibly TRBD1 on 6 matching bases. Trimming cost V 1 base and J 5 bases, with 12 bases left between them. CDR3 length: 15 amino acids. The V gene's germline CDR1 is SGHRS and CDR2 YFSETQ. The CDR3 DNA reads TGCGCCAGCAGCTTGTGGGGGCAGAATACCGGGGAGCTGTTTTTT. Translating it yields CASSLWGQNTGELFF. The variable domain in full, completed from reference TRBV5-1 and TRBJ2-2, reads KAGVTQTPRYLIKTRGQQVTLSCSPISGHRSVSWYQQTPGQGLQFLFEYFSETQRNKGNFPGRFSGRQFSNSRSEMNVSTLELGDSALYLCASSLWGQNTGELFFGEGSRLTVL.

In nucleotides, the CDR3 is TGTGCCAGCGTCGGACTAGCGGGGGGAGAGACCCAGTACTTC. Encoded protein: CASVGLAGGETQYF. The rearrangement uses TRBV2 and TRBJ2-5; TRBD2 agrees at 14 bases. CDR3 length: 14 residues. V lost 8 bases, J lost 4 bases, and 3 bases stayed unmatched. Looked up from germline, CDR1 is SNHLY and CDR2 is FYNNEI.

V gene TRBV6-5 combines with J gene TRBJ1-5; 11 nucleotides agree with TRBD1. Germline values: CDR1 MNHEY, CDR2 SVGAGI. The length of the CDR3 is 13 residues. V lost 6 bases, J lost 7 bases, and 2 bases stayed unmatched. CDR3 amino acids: CASRGQGEQPQHF. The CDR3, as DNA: TGTGCCAGCAGGGGACAGGGGGAACAGCCCCAGCATTTT.

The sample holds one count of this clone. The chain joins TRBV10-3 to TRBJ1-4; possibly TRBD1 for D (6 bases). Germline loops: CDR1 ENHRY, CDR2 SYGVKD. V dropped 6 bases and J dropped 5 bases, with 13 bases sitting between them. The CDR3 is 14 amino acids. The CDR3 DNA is TGTGCCATCAGAGACACAGGGTCCAATGAAAAACTGTTTTTT. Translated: CAIRDTGSNEKLFF.

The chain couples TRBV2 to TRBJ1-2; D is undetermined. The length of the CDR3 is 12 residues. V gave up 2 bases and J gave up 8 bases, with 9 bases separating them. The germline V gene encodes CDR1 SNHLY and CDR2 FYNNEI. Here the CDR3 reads CASSERFFGYTF. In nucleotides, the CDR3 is TGTGCCAGCAGTGAAAGATTCTTCGGCTACACCTTC. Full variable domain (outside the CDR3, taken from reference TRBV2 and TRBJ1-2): EPEVTQTPSHQVTQMGQEVILRCVPISNHLYFYWYRQILGQKVEFLVSFYNNEISEKSEIFDDQFSVERPDGSNFTLKIRSTKLEDSAMYFCASSERFFGYTFGSGTRLTVV.

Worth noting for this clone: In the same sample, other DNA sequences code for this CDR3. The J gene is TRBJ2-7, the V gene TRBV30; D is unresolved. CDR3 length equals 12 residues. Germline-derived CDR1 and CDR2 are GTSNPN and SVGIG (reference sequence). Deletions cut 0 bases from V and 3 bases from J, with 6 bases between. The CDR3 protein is CAWSVSSYEQYF. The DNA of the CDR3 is TGTGCCTGGAGTGTATCGAGCTACGAGCAGTACTTC.

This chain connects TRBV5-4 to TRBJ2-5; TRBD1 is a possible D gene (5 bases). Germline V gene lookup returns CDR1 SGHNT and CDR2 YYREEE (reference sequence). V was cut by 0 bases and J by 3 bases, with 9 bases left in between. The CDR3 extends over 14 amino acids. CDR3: CASSLADRKETQYF. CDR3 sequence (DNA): TGTGCCAGCAGCTTGGCCGACAGAAAAGAGACCCAGTACTTC. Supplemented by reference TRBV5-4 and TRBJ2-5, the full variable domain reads ETGVTQSPTHLIKTRGQQVTLRCSSQSGHNTVSWYQQALGQGPQFIFQYYREEENGRGNFPPRFSGLQFPNYSSELNVNALELDDSALYLCASSLADRKETQYFGPGTRLLVL.

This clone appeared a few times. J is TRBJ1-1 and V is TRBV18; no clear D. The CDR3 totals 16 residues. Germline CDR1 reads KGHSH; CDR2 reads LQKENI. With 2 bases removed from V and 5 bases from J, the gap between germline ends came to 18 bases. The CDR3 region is CASSPESQAWKTEAFF. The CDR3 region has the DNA TGTGCCAGCTCACCAGAGTCGCAAGCCTGGAAGACTGAAGCTTTCTTT. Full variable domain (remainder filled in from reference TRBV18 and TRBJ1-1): NAGVMQNPRHLVRRRGQEARLRCSPMKGHSHVYWYRQLPEEGLKFMVYLQKENIIDESGMPKERFSAEFPKEGPSILRIQQVVRGDSAAYFCASSPESQAWKTEAFFGQGTRLTVV.

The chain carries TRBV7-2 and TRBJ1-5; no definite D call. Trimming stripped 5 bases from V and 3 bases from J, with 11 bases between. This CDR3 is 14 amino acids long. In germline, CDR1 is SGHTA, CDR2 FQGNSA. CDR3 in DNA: TGTGCCAGCAGCCCCGGACGGGCCAATCAGCCCCAGCATTTT. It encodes CASSPGRANQPQHF.

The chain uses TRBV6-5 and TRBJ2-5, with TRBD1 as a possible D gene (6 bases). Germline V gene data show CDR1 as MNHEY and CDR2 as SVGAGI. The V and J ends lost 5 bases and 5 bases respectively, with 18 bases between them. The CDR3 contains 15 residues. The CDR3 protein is CASSAVTGSRETQYF. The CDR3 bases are TGTGCCAGCAGTGCGGTCACAGGGAGTAGGGAGACCCAGTACTTC.

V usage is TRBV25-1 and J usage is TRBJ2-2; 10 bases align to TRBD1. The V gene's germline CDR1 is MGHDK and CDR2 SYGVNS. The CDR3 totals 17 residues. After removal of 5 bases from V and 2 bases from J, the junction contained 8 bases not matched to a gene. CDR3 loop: CASSYRDRGFNTGELFF. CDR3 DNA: TGTGCCAGCAGTTACCGGGACAGGGGATTTAACACCGGGGAGCTGTTTTTT.

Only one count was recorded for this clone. CDR3 nucleotides: TGTGCCAGCAGGAGACAGGGCAGAAATGAAAAACTGTTTTTT. It yields the protein CASRRQGRNEKLFF. The rearrangement uses TRBV2 and TRBJ1-4; 7 nucleotides agree with TRBD1. CDR3 size: 14 residues. Looked up from germline, CDR1 is SNHLY and CDR2 is FYNNEI. The V gene end was trimmed by 6 bases and the J gene end by 5 bases; junction bases not matched to a gene: 6. Full variable domain (outside the CDR3, taken from reference TRBV2 and TRBJ1-4): EPEVTQTPSHQVTQMGQEVILRCVPISNHLYFYWYRQILGQKVEFLVSFYNNEISEKSEIFDDQFSVERPDGSNFTLKIRSTKLEDSAMYFCASRRQGRNEKLFFGSGTQLSVL.

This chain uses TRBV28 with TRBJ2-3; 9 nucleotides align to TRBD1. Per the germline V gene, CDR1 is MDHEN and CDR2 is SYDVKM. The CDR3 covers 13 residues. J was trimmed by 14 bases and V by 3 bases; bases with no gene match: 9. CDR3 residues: CASSLFAGTGPYF. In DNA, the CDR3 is TGTGCCAGCAGTTTGTTCGCCGGGACAGGGCCGTATTTT.

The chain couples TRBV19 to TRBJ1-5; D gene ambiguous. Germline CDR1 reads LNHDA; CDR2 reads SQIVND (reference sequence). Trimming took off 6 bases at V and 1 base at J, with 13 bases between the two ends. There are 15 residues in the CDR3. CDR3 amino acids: CASSEIGLSNQPQHF. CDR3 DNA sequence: TGTGCCAGTAGCGAAATAGGGTTGAGCAATCAGCCCCAGCATTTT. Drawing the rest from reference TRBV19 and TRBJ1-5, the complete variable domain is DGGITQSPKYLFRKEGQNVTLSCEQNLNHDAMYWYRQDPGQGLRLIYYSQIVNDFQKGDIAEGYSVSREKKESFPLTVTSAQKNPTAFYLCASSEIGLSNQPQHFGDGTRLSIL.

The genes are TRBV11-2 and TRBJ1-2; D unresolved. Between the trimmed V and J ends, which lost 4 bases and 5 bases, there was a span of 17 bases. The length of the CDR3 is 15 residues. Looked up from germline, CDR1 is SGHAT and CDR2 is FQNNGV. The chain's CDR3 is CASSYLTSSVYGYTF. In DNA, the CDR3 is TGTGCCAGCAGCTATCTTACGTCCTCCGTTTATGGCTACACCTTC.

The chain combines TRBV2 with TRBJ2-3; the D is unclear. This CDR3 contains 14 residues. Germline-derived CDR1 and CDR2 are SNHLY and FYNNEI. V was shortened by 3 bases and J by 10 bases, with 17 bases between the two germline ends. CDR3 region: CASSEWPNGMAQYF. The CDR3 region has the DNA TGTGCCAGCAGTGAGTGGCCGAATGGGATGGCGCAGTATTTT.

DNA for the CDR3: TGTGCCAGCAGTCCTCCGACAAGACTCTATGGCTACACCTTC. It specifies CASSPPTRLYGYTF. This sequence joins TRBV28 and TRBJ1-2; D is uncertain. Germline lookup yields CDR1 MDHEN and CDR2 SYDVKM. Trimming left V 5 bases short and J 4 bases short, with 14 bases between. The CDR3 runs to 14 residues.